These 19 T cell receptor beta chains were all obtained from the same sample, sequenced in a study of T-cell reconstitution after alpha-beta-depleted transplantation in children. The TCRbeta library incorporated unique molecular identifiers. TCRdb independently ran MiXCR on the PCR reads; one entry per CDR3 protein. Among 350,000 to 450,000 distinct CDR3 sequences listed, 13% were seen once. The source material was PBMCs, sampled from the stem cell graft. Receptors were obtained from a human donor who donated a stem cell graft to a child with Fanconi anemia.

For this clonotype: The final CDR3 position lacks the conserved phenylalanine or tryptophan, pointing to a likely read error. The chain carries TRBV6-5 and TRBJ1-2, with D uncertain. With 2 bases removed from V and 8 bases from J, the gap between germline ends came to 9 bases. The CDR3 runs 12 residues. CDR1 and CDR2 (germline): MNHEY, SVGAGI. CDR3 nucleotides: TGTGCCAGCAGTTACGGGGAAGGCGGCTACACCTCC. This encodes CASSYGEGGYTS.

This clonotype was observed a handful of times. V and J are TRBV12-3 or TRBV12-4 and TRBJ1-2; TRBD1 agrees at 7 bases. The CDR3 runs to 15 residues. V dropped 5 bases and J dropped 4; count of bases not matched to a gene: 10. The CDR3 sequence: CASSGDSGVPYGYTF. The CDR3, as DNA: TGTGCCAGCAGTGGGGACAGCGGTGTTCCCTATGGCTACACCTTC.

This chain links TRBV7-2 with TRBJ2-7; perhaps TRBD2 as D (6 bases). The CDR3 is 16 residues long. From germline, CDR1 is SGHTA and CDR2 FQGNSA. V gave up 3 bases and J gave up 2 bases, with 17 bases separating them. The CDR3 nucleotides are TGTGCCAGCAGCTTCAATACCGGGACTTATACCTACGAGCAGTACTTC. Its protein product is CASSFNTGTYTYEQYF.

This clonotype was seen only a few times. The J gene is TRBJ1-2, the V gene TRBV29-1; 10 bases are shared with TRBD1. This CDR3 comprises 15 residues. The germline V gene encodes CDR1 SQVTM and CDR2 ANQGSEA. Trimming removed 3 bases from V and 7 bases from J; junction bases left unmatched: 11. In nucleotides, the CDR3 is TGCAGCGTTGATAGTCGGGACAGGGGCGACGTTGGCTACACCTTC. It specifies CSVDSRDRGDVGYTF. The full variable domain, with the rest looked up from reference TRBV29-1 and TRBJ1-2, is SAVISQKPSRDICQRGTSLTIQCQVDSQVTMMFWYRQQPGQSLTLIATANQGSEATYESGFVIDKFPISRPNLTFSTLTVSNMSPEDSSIYLCSVDSRDRGDVGYTFGSGTRLTVV.

This clonotype was recorded at least ten times. The chain joins TRBV20-1 to TRBJ1-6; 7 bases map to TRBD1. CDR3 length: 13 amino acids. V dropped 7 bases and J dropped 9; count of bases not matched to a gene: 9. Germline V gene lookup returns CDR1 DFQATT and CDR2 SNEGSKA (reference sequence). The CDR3 DNA is TGCAGTGGACGACAGGGAGAGGGTTCACCCCTCCACTTT. Its protein product is CSGRQGEGSPLHF.

There are many counts of this clonotype. The chain couples TRBV7-2 to TRBJ2-3, with unresolved D. This CDR3 has 11 amino acids. V was cut by 5 bases and J by 3 bases, with 3 bases left in between. Germline-derived CDR1 and CDR2 are SGHTA and FQGNSA. DNA of the CDR3: TGTGCCAGCAGCATTACAGATACGCAGTATTTT. Amino acid sequence: CASSITDTQYF.

This clonotype occurred a few times. J is TRBJ1-1 and V is TRBV18; 8 nucleotides line up with TRBD1. This CDR3 comprises 15 residues. With 4 bases clipped from V and 0 bases from J, the junction kept 4 bases outside the gene matches. CDR1 and CDR2 from the germline V gene are KGHSH and LQKENI. The CDR3 spells CASSRPGGLNTEAFF. CDR3 in DNA: TGTGCCAGCTCACGACCAGGGGGCCTGAACACTGAAGCTTTCTTT.

Only a few counts were recorded for this clonotype. This chain joins TRBV20-1 and TRBJ1-2; no clear D gene. CDR3 length: 11 amino acids. CDR1 and CDR2 (germline): DFQATT, SNEGSKA (reference sequence). Between the trimmed V and J ends, which lost 2 bases and 4 bases, there was a span of 5 bases. The CDR3 spells CSARNSYGYTF. The CDR3 DNA reads as TGCAGTGCTAGAAACAGCTATGGCTACACCTTC.

The chain recombines TRBV5-1 with TRBJ2-3; D is ambiguous. V was cut by 0 bases and J by 4 bases, with 12 bases left in between. This CDR3 has 15 amino acids. Germline CDR1 is SGHRS and CDR2 is YFSETQ. CDR3 sequence (DNA): TGCGCCAGCAGCTTGGTCTTGAGGCCCGCAGATACGCAGTATTTT. Its translation is CASSLVLRPADTQYF.

A few counts support this clonotype. The CDR3 DNA is TGTGCCAGCAGCTTTGACAGTAGCACAGATACGCAGTATTTT. This translates into CASSFDSSTDTQYF. V gene TRBV7-2 combines with J gene TRBJ2-3; the D gene is possibly TRBD1 (5 bases). Trimming stripped 3 bases from V and 0 bases from J, with 7 bases between. CDR1 SGHTA and CDR2 FQGNSA come from the germline V gene. CDR3 length: 14 residues.

V gene TRBV6-5 combines with J gene TRBJ1-2, with 9 bases identical to TRBD1. The CDR3 runs 14 residues. Unmatched junction bases numbered 7, after V lost 4 bases and J lost 7 bases. CDR1 and CDR2 from the germline V gene are MNHEY and SVGAGI. In nucleotides, the CDR3 is TGTGCCAGCAGTTCTGTGACAGGGGGTAGTGGCTACACCTTC. Its protein is CASSSVTGGSGYTF.

In regard to this clonotype: This is likely a read error, given that the CDR3 carries no conserved phenylalanine or tryptophan at its end. The chain recombines TRBV20-1 with TRBJ1-1; 9 nucleotides agree with TRBD1. The CDR3 totals 15 residues. With V trimmed by 5 bases and J by 6 bases, 13 bases remained unmatched. Germline CDR1 DFQATT, CDR2 SNEGSKA (reference sequence). The CDR3 DNA sequence: TGCAGTGCTCCACAGGGGACAGGGATGGTTTCTGAAGCTTTCCTT. Its translation is CSAPQGTGMVSEAFL.

The J gene is TRBJ1-2, the V gene TRBV4-3; TRBD1 aligns across 8 bases. This CDR3 is built from 18 residues. V dropped 0 bases and J dropped 4; count of bases not matched to a gene: 13. Germline V gene data show CDR1 as LGHNA and CDR2 as YSLEER. This CDR3 reads CASSQDRGQGRLGYGYTF. The CDR3 bases are TGCGCCAGCAGCCAAGACCGCGGACAGGGCCGTCTTGGCTATGGCTACACCTTC.

Worth noting for this clonotype: A read error may be the cause here, since a much bigger clone is one base away. The chain links TRBV20-1 to TRBJ2-1; possible D gene TRBD1, 6 bases. Per the germline V gene, CDR1 is DFQATT and CDR2 is SNEGSKA (reference sequence). Trimming left V 4 bases short and J 0 bases short, with 10 bases between. There are 14 residues in the CDR3. CDR3 amino acids: CSATDRSSYNEQFF. CDR3 in DNA: TGCAGTGCTACAGACAGGAGCTCCTACAATGAGCAGTTCTTC.

The genes are TRBV20-1 and TRBJ2-1, with 10 bases identical to TRBD1. There are 15 residues in the CDR3. Per the germline V gene, CDR1 is DFQATT and CDR2 is SNEGSKA (reference sequence). With 4 bases clipped from V and 8 bases from J, the junction kept 11 bases outside the gene matches. Here the CDR3 reads CSATWTGTGVHEQFF. CDR3 sequence (DNA): TGCAGTGCTACCTGGACCGGGACAGGGGTCCATGAGCAGTTCTTC.

This clonotype was seen at least ten times. This sequence joins TRBV20-1 and TRBJ2-5, with D perhaps TRBD1 (6 bases). CDR1 is DFQATT, CDR2 SNEGSKA, per germline (reference sequence). V was shortened by 4 bases and J by 5 bases, with 17 bases between the two germline ends. The CDR3 runs to 14 residues. CDR3 region: CSAKTNRARETQYF. The CDR3 region has the DNA TGCAGTGCTAAAACAAACAGGGCGCGGGAGACCCAGTACTTC.

The rearrangement joins TRBV27 to TRBJ2-7, with D tentatively TRBD2 (6 bases). Deletions cut 5 bases from V and 0 bases from J, with 14 bases between. The CDR3 is 15 residues long. Germline-derived CDR1 and CDR2 are MNHEY and SMNVEV (reference sequence). The CDR3 DNA follows: TGTGCCAGCAGTCCCCTGGACTACTTCTCCTACGAGCAGTACTTC. Amino acids: CASSPLDYFSYEQYF.

This clonotype was seen at least ten times. CDR3 region: CASSEGTGGLFNQPQHF. The DNA of the CDR3 is TGTGCCAGCAGCGAAGGGACAGGGGGCCTTTTTAATCAGCCCCAGCATTTT. The V gene is TRBV7-6, the J gene TRBJ1-5, with 12 bases aligning to TRBD1. The V and J ends lost 5 bases and 4 bases, in that order; junction bases with no gene match: 9. The length of the CDR3 is 17 residues. Germline CDR1 is SGHVS and CDR2 is FNYEAQ.

This clonotype has more than one count but fewer than ten. The chain couples TRBV19 to TRBJ2-1, with D perhaps being TRBD1 or TRBD2 (5 bases each). V was pared by 10 bases and J by 9 bases, with 22 bases between. The CDR3 runs to 14 residues. CDR1 is LNHDA, CDR2 SQIVND, per germline (reference sequence). The CDR3 DNA reads TGTGCCACGCCCGGGGTTAGGGGTATCGGTGAGCAGTTCTTC. This sequence encodes CATPGVRGIGEQFF.